The 4 T cell receptor beta chains in this list originate from one sample, sequenced in a study of T cells in Graves' hyperthyroidism and ophthalmopathy. From RNA transcripts, TCR beta CDR3 regions were amplified. The study used the HTBI primer set for a first-round RT-PCR of the TCR CDR3. TCRdb analysed the multiplex PCR reads with MiXCR anew, one entry per CDR3 protein. The sample records some 550,000 distinct CDR3 sequences, about 16% being singletons. The material sequenced was blood. These receptor sequences come from a woman in her 40s with Graves' ophthalmopathy.

There are a few counts of this clonotype. V usage is TRBV7-3 and J usage is TRBJ2-1; perhaps TRBD2 as D (7 bases). V was shortened by 2 bases and J by 1 base, with 15 bases between the two germline ends. The CDR3 spans 17 residues. Looked up from germline, CDR1 is SGHTA and CDR2 is FQGTGA. The CDR3 loop reads CASSLEGGALSYNEQFF. In DNA form, the CDR3 reads TGTGCCAGCAGCTTAGAGGGGGGGGCCCTATCCTACAATGAGCAGTTCTTC.

This clonotype was picked up a small number of times. This CDR3 is missing its conserved last phenylalanine or tryptophan, likely due to a read error. This chain joins TRBV20-1 and TRBJ2-5; 8 nucleotides align to TRBD2. The CDR3 runs 14 residues. The V gene's germline CDR1 is DFQATT and CDR2 SNEGSKA (reference sequence). The CDR3 here is CSVVKAGVGETQYL. In nucleotides, the CDR3 is TGCAGCGTTGTGAAAGCGGGAGTGGGAGAGACCCAGTACCTC.

In its sample, this clonotype was seen many times. The chain is built from TRBV4-1 and TRBJ1-5, with D perhaps TRBD1 (6 bases). The germline V gene encodes CDR1 MGHRA and CDR2 YSYEKL. The CDR3 spans 17 residues. The V end lost 3 bases, the J end lost 7 bases, and 22 bases lay between the germline ends. The CDR3, as DNA: TGCGCCAGCAGCCATCCCCGGGAACAGGTGAGGGGGCAGCCCCAGCATTTT. Translation gives CASSHPREQVRGQPQHF.

This clonotype has just a few counts. The J gene is TRBJ2-5, the V gene TRBV2; 13 nucleotides line up with TRBD2. CDR1 and CDR2 from the germline V gene are SNHLY and FYNNEI. The CDR3 spans 20 residues. The ends lost 3 bases at V and 1 base at J; junction bases unmatched: 14. In nucleotides, the CDR3 is TGTGCCAGCAGTGACCGGGGACTAGCGGGGCCCCCCCCATTCCAAGAGACCCAGTACTTC. Amino acids: CASSDRGLAGPPPFQETQYF.